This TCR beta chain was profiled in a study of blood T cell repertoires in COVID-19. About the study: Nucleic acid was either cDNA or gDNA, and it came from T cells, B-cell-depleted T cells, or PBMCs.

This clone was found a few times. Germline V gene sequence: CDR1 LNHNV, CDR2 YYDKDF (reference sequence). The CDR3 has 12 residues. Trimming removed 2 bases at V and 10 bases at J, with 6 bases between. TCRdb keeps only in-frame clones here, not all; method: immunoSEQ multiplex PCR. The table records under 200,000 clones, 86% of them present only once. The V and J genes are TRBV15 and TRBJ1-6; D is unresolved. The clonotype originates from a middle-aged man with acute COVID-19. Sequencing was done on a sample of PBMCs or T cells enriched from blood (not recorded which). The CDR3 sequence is CATSRSQSPLHF. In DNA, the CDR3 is TGTGCCACCAGCAGATCACAATCACCCCTCCACTTT. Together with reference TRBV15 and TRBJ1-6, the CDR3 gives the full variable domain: DAMVIQNPRYQVTQFGKPVTLSCSQTLNHNVMYWYQQKSSQAPKLLFHYYDKDFNNEADTPDNFQSRRPNTSFCFLDIRSPGLGDTAMYLCATSRSQSPLHFGNGTRLTVT.